This TCR beta chain was sequenced during a study of cytomegalovirus exposure and HLA in healthy donors (dated by TCRdb to the late 2010s). The study in broad terms: An earlier analysis of several hundred of the donors reported around 280 Gb of sequence data and approximately 120 million unique TCR beta sequences obtained from 180 million or so T cells. An early release that covered several hundred HLA-typed donors contained around 300 gigabases of sequencing data and 65 million to 100 million unique TCR sequences. Of the 300 to 400 genotyped donors, about 80% fell in the genetic ancestry cluster associated with self-reported Caucasian donors. The aim of the study was to test whether cataloging public T cell receptors could identify signatures of past pathogen exposure. The T cell repertoires of several hundred subjects were profiled by immunosequencing and related to cytomegalovirus serostatus. Along with the roughly 670-subject first cohort, a separate validation cohort of 120 different subjects was used. High-throughput TCR immunosequencing, statistical association of individual TCRs with disease status, and machine learning were combined to predict cytomegalovirus infection status. A later analysis re-examined previously published TCR beta repertoires from around 670 donors and added high-resolution HLA genotyping to investigate patterns of TCR occurrence. In the later analysis, no new phenotypic data were used to find candidate immune exposures; instead, reliance was placed on TCR beta sequences and their occurrence across donors. An earlier analysis of some 500 of the donors used high-throughput TCR beta sequencing to judge whether each TCR beta V gene segment behaved as functional or pseudogenic. Donor age, sex, ethnicity and CMV serostatus were compiled alongside the repertoire data. A later genetic analysis used genome-wide SNP genotypes for about 60% of the roughly 670 donors, treating that subset as a discovery cohort. All discovery cohort repertoires had been generated using a single sequencing platform. HLA typing covered class I and class II loci at four-digit resolution. Typing coverage differed by locus: A, B, C, DRB1 and DQB1 were typed in about 620-640 donors, DQA1 in roughly 500, DPA1 in some 570, and DPB1 in 400 to 480. Roughly 5 DR-DQ haplotypes were handled as single units for association and clustering, since linkage in the cohort was strong. Among 398 genotyped donors of the cohort, an average of about 240,000 unique TCR beta nucleotide sequences was sequenced per donor, of which 15% to 20% were non-productive.

Notes on this clone: Its binding antigen is unknown. Per-nucleotide qualities are absent, and no much larger clonotype sits a single base away.

The cohort consisted of hundreds of healthy bone marrow donors. At the time of sampling, all cohort members were nominally healthy, though unrecorded immune exposures were likely present. CMV serostatus was recorded as positive for about 300 and negative for about 55% of the roughly 700 cohort members, whereas no CMV serostatus was recorded for the donor in question. A peripheral blood sample was collected from each donor, and TCR beta sequencing was performed on peripheral blood mononuclear cells. Genomic DNA was extracted from the blood cell samples with the Qiagen DNeasy Blood Extraction Kit. Overall study results and their limits: The cohort was sequenced for TCR beta chains only, and without alpha or paired-chain data the features that could be detected were limited. Correlated functional status among segregating V segments might be attributable to linkage disequilibrium, but an unknown experimental factor could not be ruled out. Three of the identified cytomegalovirus-associated TCR beta chains were confirmed in vitro to be specific for cytomegalovirus antigens. Sequencing depth was assumed to be roughly uniform across donors in the presence/absence analyses, though that assumption may not hold. A further reported finding was that TCR beta sequences accurately predicted the HLA-A and HLA-B alleles for most subjects in the first cohort. A total of around 150 TCR beta chains were listed by the study as associated with cytomegalovirus. According to a later genetic analysis, donors in an Asian-associated ancestry cluster had fewer N-insertions in productive TCRs than the approximately 650-donor mean. Most CMV-associated TCR beta chains appeared to be HLA-restricted in a later analysis, and the HLA associations seemed to be driven largely by CMV exposure. A later analysis found that TCR association rates varied across HLA loci, with DRB1 alleles showing the most associated TCRs and HLA-C alleles the fewest. A later genetic analysis associated a missense DCLRE1C variant with V-gene and J-gene trimming of TCR beta chains, and an independent cohort replicated the association. A later analysis found that HLA-associated TCR beta chains were more clonally expanded and had lower generation probabilities than equally common non-associated chains. About 15 rarely observed V segments, including chromosome 9 orphons, were excluded from the earlier analysis of about 600 of the donors because counts were too low. For the cohort, immune exposure information was limited to CMV serostatus. A later analysis associated 15,000 to 20,000 TCR beta sequences with specific HLA alleles at a false discovery rate of 0.05. Most TCR sequences were observed very rarely across donors, whereas some public TCRs were present in many individuals. Several of the top co-occurrence clusters appeared to be linked to parvovirus B19, influenza, CMV and Epstein-Barr virus, according to a later analysis. Because HLA typing was missing for some donors at each locus, association tests included only the typed subset. A group of highly shared sequence variants was considered likely to be a technical artifact of the sequencing pipeline. It was suggested by the authors that the approach could potentially be generalized to other disease states and immunological phenotypes. When HLA alleles, especially DR and DQ, strongly co-occurred, TCR associations were difficult to assign to individual alleles. In an earlier analysis of roughly 560 of the donors, most TCR beta V segments were observed in productive rearrangements about 87% or about 30% of the time, broadly matching IMGT annotations. In both the original and validation cohorts, the classifier was reported to diagnose cytomegalovirus status with high specificity and sensitivity.

Library creation used the immunoSEQ multiplex PCR assay. The multiplex PCR relied on a mix of 60 forward primers for TCR Vbeta segments and 13 reverse primers for TCR Jbeta segments. A multiplex PCR assay on genomic DNA amplified the CDR3 region of rearranged TCR beta genes. The amplified TCR beta libraries were sequenced on the Illumina HiSeq System as 87-base-pair reads. Processing in the source paper ran as follows. A later analysis tallied around 87 million unique TCR beta chains across the 610 or so repertoires, and approximately 12 million of those chains were shared by two or more donors. Raw reads were error-corrected and collapsed into unique sequences by a nearest-neighbor algorithm in which closely related sequences were merged to remove PCR and sequencing errors. CDR3 sequences were aligned to IMGT reference sequences to assign V, D and J gene segments. For a sequence to be retained, at least a six-nucleotide match to both a V gene segment and a J gene segment was required. Rearrangements were called productive when the CDR3 lacked stop codons and stayed in frame with V and J; all others were non-productive. Following IMGT convention, CDR3 was defined as the stretch from the second conserved V-encoded cysteine up to the conserved J-encoded phenylalanine. The earlier analysis of some 580 of the donors excluded any sequence lacking an unambiguous match to a single V gene segment. An earlier analysis of fewer than 750 of the donors classified V segments as functional when productive rearrangements were above 56.7% and as segregating when the standard deviation between donors was above 5%. To diagnose cytomegalovirus status from the catalog of TCR beta chain sequences, a statistical classification framework was built. V and J gene assignment, in a later analysis, came from comparing TCR nucleotide sequences with IMGT/GENE-DB human TR gene sequences. In a later analysis, CDR3 sequences and most-parsimonious VDJ recombination scenarios were assigned using the TCRdist pipeline. In a later analysis, each TCR beta chain was defined by its CDR3 amino acid sequence together with its V-gene family, and reads lacking a unique V-gene family were excluded. In a later analysis, around 600 highly shared, low-generation-probability nucleotide sequences were removed to address suspected cross-contamination and a sequencing artifact. A later analysis calculated a clonal expansion index for each public chain from normalized within-repertoire ranks of inferred template counts. In a later analysis, generation probabilities were computed using a VDJ recombination model fitted to out-of-frame rearrangements, and the results were checked against IGoR. Hypergeometric tests were used in a later analysis to score TCR-TCR, TCR-HLA and TCR-CMV co-occurrence, with a repertoire-size bias correction applied to the TCR pairs. To estimate false discovery rates, a later analysis permuted the HLA or CMV assignments 20 times. In a later analysis, co-occurring TCRs were grouped with DBSCAN, and TCRdist sequence similarity was added when clustering was performed within HLA-allele-positive subsets. Repertoires with fewer than 30,000 or more than 120,000 public chains were left out of co-occurrence clustering, as were four to six repertoires with anomalous nucleotide sharing. What TCRdb holds here is the immuneACCESS table cut down to in-frame rearrangements. Part of the clones is not present; checked against another copy, under half of the missing clones reflect an unresolved V gene, and the others are unexplained. The V and J calls and clone size were taken over from that table, and D and trimming were inferred from the DNA. For this sample the table gives about 91,000 clones, of which about 68% were detected only once. Together, the top ten hold 2.3% of the sample.

The sample comprised PBMCs. The receptor was derived from a human donor in good health.

The CDR3 protein sequence reads: CASSPGLARSIDTQYF. The DNA sequence is as follows: TGTGCCAGCAGCCCAGGACTAGCCAGGAGTATTGATACGCAGTATTTT. In this chain, TRBV7-7 is recombined with TRBJ2-3, with 8 central nucleotides matching TRBD2. The CDR3 sequence holds 16 residues, the cysteine and phenylalanine included. Only the CDR3 part of the read is kept: 48 bases, read in frame from the first base. Via the germline V gene (reference sequence), CDR1 is SSHAT and CDR2 FNYEAQ. Compared with germline, V lacks 5 bases and J lacks 6 bases; bases without a gene match: 13.